This T cell receptor (beta chain) was obtained from a study of blood T cells in healthy people across ages. Note on this clonotype: Its antigen is not identified.

Alongside a J-beta primer mix, a sample-barcoded 5' primer served in a second PCR lasting about 7 to 11 cycles. TCRdb processed the 5' RACE reads anew with MiXCR; each CDR3 protein has one entry. Of 650,000 to 950,000 distinct CDR3 sequences detected, roughly 44% appear once; the ten largest clones hold nearly 20%. Study outcomes and limitations: PBMCs left unsorted prevented a conclusive naive versus antigen-experienced comparison. TCR beta diversity correlated strongly with naive T cell percentage. Diversity estimated from one million T cells was considered an underestimate.

At least 5.5 micrograms of total RNA were extracted per sample. The V end lost 4 bases, the J end lost 3 bases, and 14 bases lay between the germline ends. This CDR3 has 14 residues. Germline V gene data show CDR1 as SGHRS and CDR2 as YFSETQ. This receptor was obtained from a man in his sixties in good health. The chain has TRBV5-1 and TRBJ2-7; D assignment may be TRBD1 or TRBD2 (5 bases each). The sequenced material came from blood. Written as DNA, the CDR3 is TGCGCCAGCAGCCCCGGACGGGGCGTCTACGAGCAGTACTTC. It encodes CASSPGRGVYEQYF.